A selection of T cell receptor beta chains follows, all from one sample in a study of cytomegalovirus exposure and HLA in healthy donors. The data were produced by immunoSEQ multiplex PCR, yet TCRdb's version contains in-frame clones alone and is incomplete. This sample yields some 130,000 clones, of which over 60% are seen a single time; just over 1% belongs to the top ten. Sample: PBMCs. The receptors were gathered from a human donor in good health. The CDR3 runs from the conserved cysteine through the conserved F or W. A D gene is named only where the DNA matches it firmly. A row's size may be missing; if present it is once, few, many or a size class.

TRBV5-6	-	few	TRBJ1-1	CASSWARNTEAFF	TGTGCCAGCAGCTGGGCAAGAAACACTGAAGCTTTCTTT
TRBV7-9	TRBD1	-	TRBJ1-3	CASSPRIKGQFSGNTIYF	TGTGCCAGCAGCCCGAGGATAAAGGGACAGTTCTCTGGAAACACCATATATTTT
TRBV2	TRBD1	few	TRBJ1-1	CASSPTGYTEAFF	TGTGCCAGCAGTCCGACAGGGTACACTGAAGCTTTCTTT
TRBV4-2	-	-	TRBJ1-5	CASSQGEGIPPSF	TGTGCCAGCAGCCAAGGGGAGGGCATACCCCCATCCTTT
TRBV7-6	-	-	TRBJ2-7	CASSLGGNSYEQYF	TGTGCCAGCAGCTTAGGAGGGAATTCCTACGAGCAGTACTTC
TRBV11-2	-	-	TRBJ1-1	CASSLVRDTEAFF	TGTGCCAGCAGCTTAGTGAGAGACACTGAAGCTTTCTTT
TRBV5-4	TRBD1	few	TRBJ1-1	CASSIDREGTEAFF	TGTGCCAGCAGCATAGACAGGGAAGGAACTGAAGCTTTCTTT
TRBV21-1	-	-	TRBJ1-4	CASSVRQGLAGTNEKLFF	TGTGCCAGCAGCGTTCGACAGGGGTTAGCTGGAACTAATGAAAAACTGTTTTTT
TRBV4-1	-	-	TRBJ2-7	CASSQGQLASYEQYF	TGCGCCAGCAGCCAAGGCCAACTAGCATCCTACGAGCAGTACTTC
TRBV6-6	-	-	TRBJ2-3	CASSRGSSPTDTQYF	TGTGCCAGCAGTCGGGGGTCGAGTCCCACAGATACGCAGTATTTT
TRBV4-1	-	-	TRBJ1-5	CASSQKWGRGSNQPQHF	TGCGCCAGCAGCCAAAAATGGGGAAGGGGTAGCAATCAGCCCCAGCATTTT
TRBV11-3	TRBD2	-	TRBJ2-1	CASSPSGGAGYNEQFF	TGTGCCAGCAGCCCTAGCGGGGGGGCTGGGTACAATGAGCAGTTCTTC
TRBV10-3	TRBD2	-	TRBJ2-1	CAISESRAGYDDEQFF	TGTGCCATCAGTGAGTCAAGAGCGGGGTATGACGATGAGCAGTTCTTC
TRBV5-4	-	-	TRBJ1-5	CASSLDGQPQHF	TGTGCCAGCAGCTTGGACGGTCAGCCCCAGCATTTT
TRBV5-1	-	-	TRBJ1-6	CASSQEGRLSPLHF	TGCGCCAGCAGCCAGGAGGGACGGCTTTCACCCCTCCACTTT
TRBV5-1	TRBD1	-	TRBJ1-2	CASSLPSGGNYGYTF	TGCGCCAGCAGCTTGCCCTCAGGGGGCAACTATGGCTACACCTTC
TRBV7-6	TRBD1	-	TRBJ2-2	CASSGDRGFTGELFF	TGTGCCAGCAGCGGGGACAGGGGATTTACCGGGGAGCTGTTTTTT
TRBV20-1	TRBD1	-	TRBJ1-2	CSASTGVGYTF	TGCAGTGCTTCGACAGGGGTCGGCTACACCTTC
TRBV10-2	-	-	TRBJ2-5	CASSEDYQGTQYF	TGCGCCAGCAGTGAGGACTACCAAGGGACCCAGTACTTC
TRBV4-1	-	-	TRBJ2-7	CASSQPPTGNYEQYF	TGCGCCAGCAGCCAGCCACCAACAGGGAACTACGAGCAGTACTTC
TRBV10-3	-	-	TRBJ2-7	CAISTDGAGAYEQYF	TGTGCCATCAGCACAGACGGTGCCGGGGCCTACGAGCAGTACTTC
TRBV6-6	TRBD2	-	TRBJ2-7	CASTNRGGDYEQYF	TGTGCCAGCACAAACCGCGGGGGGGACTACGAGCAGTACTTC
TRBV5-6	-	once	TRBJ2-3	CASSLGGESTQYF	TGTGCCAGCAGCTTGGGGGGGGAGAGTACGCAGTATTTT
TRBV6-6	-	-	TRBJ1-2	CASSTRGYDGYTF	TGTGCCAGCAGCACCCGGGGGTACGATGGCTACACCTTC
TRBV5-1	TRBD2	-	TRBJ2-5	CASSLAEGGRTQYF	TGCGCCAGCAGCTTGGCCGAGGGAGGGCGAACCCAGTACTTC
TRBV4-2	-	-	TRBJ1-5	CASSQEGQEGQPQHF	TGTGCCAGCAGCCAAGAAGGGCAGGAGGGTCAGCCCCAGCATTTT
TRBV29-1	-	-	TRBJ1-1	CSVEVQGPEAFF	TGCAGCGTTGAAGTACAGGGCCCTGAAGCTTTCTTT
TRBV19	TRBD2	-	TRBJ2-7	CASSVSGGSSYEQHF	TGTGCCAGTAGTGTTAGCGGGGGAAGCTCCTACGAGCAGCACTTC
TRBV25-1	-	once	TRBJ2-1	CASSVGTEYNEQFF	TGTGCCAGCAGTGTTGGAACAGAATACAATGAGCAGTTCTTC
TRBV5-6	-	-	TRBJ1-3	CASSFSAFSGNTIYF	TGTGCCAGCAGCTTTAGTGCCTTTTCTGGAAACACCATATATTTT
TRBV6-1	TRBD1	-	TRBJ2-3	CASSVGTDPSTDTQYF	TGTGCCAGCAGTGTCGGGACAGATCCAAGCACAGATACGCAGTATTTT
TRBV11-2	-	-	TRBJ2-1	CASQGYNEQFF	TGTGCCAGCCAGGGTTACAATGAGCAGTTCTTC
TRBV19	-	-	TRBJ1-1	CASSIQMNTEAFF	TGTGCCAGTAGTATACAGATGAACACTGAAGCTTTCTTT
TRBV5-6	-	-	TRBJ2-7	CASSLISPTLGEQYF	TGTGCCAGCAGCTTGATCTCTCCTACCCTCGGCGAGCAGTACTTC
TRBV6-5	-	-	TRBJ2-5	CASRLGQGYETQYF	TGTGCCAGCCGTTTGGGTCAGGGCTATGAGACCCAGTACTTC
TRBV11-2	-	-	TRBJ2-7	CASNTGVSYEQYF	TGTGCCAGCAATACCGGGGTTTCCTACGAGCAGTACTTC
TRBV4-1	TRBD2	-	TRBJ2-3	CASSQVGSGNTDTQYF	TGCGCCAGCAGCCAAGTGGGTAGCGGGAACACAGATACGCAGTATTTT
TRBV28	TRBD2	-	TRBJ2-2	CASRPGGTGELFF	TGTGCCAGCAGACCGGGGGGGACCGGGGAGCTGTTTTTT
TRBV4-1	TRBD1	once	TRBJ2-7	CASSRTGLSYEQYF	TGCGCCAGCAGCCGGACAGGGCTTTCCTACGAGCAGTACTTC
TRBV28	-	-	TRBJ1-4	CASSLRGRVDEKLFF	TGTGCCAGCAGTTTAAGGGGCAGGGTGGACGAAAAACTGTTTTTT
TRBV5-1	TRBD2	-	TRBJ2-5	CASSLGSGGRETQYF	TGCGCCAGCAGCTTGGGGTCGGGAGGTAGGGAGACCCAGTACTTC
TRBV6-6	TRBD1	few	TRBJ1-1	CASSPQDRVWAFF	TGTGCCAGCAGTCCCCAGGACAGGGTGTGGGCTTTCTTT
TRBV7-9	-	once	TRBJ2-3	CASSPGASTDTQYF	TGTGCCAGCAGCCCAGGGGCCAGCACAGATACGCAGTATTTT
TRBV5-1	-	-	TRBJ1-4	CASSPQQVSNEKLFF	TGCGCCAGCAGCCCCCAACAGGTCTCTAATGAAAAACTGTTTTTT
TRBV5-4	TRBD1	-	TRBJ1-1	CASSQTGRGTEAFF	TGTGCCAGCAGCCAGACAGGGAGAGGCACTGAAGCTTTCTTT